This section outlines one T cell receptor beta chain sequence together with its context. This clone appeared a single time. The specificity of this receptor is unknown. No base-level quality is on record; no much larger clone is a single base apart. This entry is derived from a study of cytomegalovirus exposure and HLA in healthy donors (dated by TCRdb to about 2017). Regarding the research as a whole: An earlier analysis of several hundred of the donors reported about 260 Gb of sequence data and about 120 million unique TCR beta sequences obtained from 180 million or so T cells. Donor age, sex, ethnicity and CMV serostatus were collected together with the repertoire data. A later genetic analysis used genome-wide SNP genotypes for about 65% of the 666 donors, treating that subset as a discovery cohort. High-throughput TCR immunosequencing, statistical association of individual TCRs with disease status, and machine learning were combined to predict cytomegalovirus infection status. All discovery cohort repertoires had been generated on a single sequencing platform. An early release covering roughly 580 HLA-typed donors comprised about 320 gigabases of sequencing data and 85 million to 100 million unique TCR sequences. Several DR-DQ haplotypes were treated as single units for association and clustering because of strong linkage in the cohort. The study used immunosequencing to profile the T cell repertoires of around 600 subjects and linked those repertoires to cytomegalovirus serostatus. The aim of the study was to test whether cataloging public T cell receptors could identify signatures of past pathogen exposure. A later analysis re-examined previously published TCR beta repertoires from more than 600 donors and added high-resolution HLA genotyping to investigate patterns of TCR occurrence. A separate validation cohort of roughly 110 different subjects was used in addition to the roughly 700-subject first cohort. The number of donors typed differed by locus, with roughly 620-630 for A, B, C, DRB1 and DQB1, 522 for DQA1, 606 for DPA1, and approximately 470 for DPB1. Class I and class II HLA loci were covered by the typing at four-digit resolution. To decide whether each TCR beta V gene segment behaved as functional or pseudogenic, an earlier analysis of approximately 620 of the donors relied on high-throughput TCR beta sequencing. Among the roughly 400 genotyped donors, around 79% belonged to the genetic ancestry cluster associated with self-reported Caucasian donors. Rather than using new phenotypic data, the later analysis identified candidate immune exposures from TCR beta sequences and from how often those sequences occurred across donors. Among roughly 400 genotyped donors of the cohort, an average of roughly 230,000 unique TCR beta nucleotide sequences was sequenced per donor, of which about 18% were non-productive.

What the authors observed across the whole study: A later analysis associated 16,951 TCR beta sequences with specific HLA alleles at a false discovery rate of 0.05. Because some donors lacked HLA typing at each locus, the association tests relied only on the typed subset. The study listed 150 to 200 TCR beta chains as associated with cytomegalovirus. In vitro tests confirmed that a few of the cytomegalovirus-associated TCR beta chains recognize cytomegalovirus antigens. A later analysis found that most CMV-associated TCR beta chains appeared HLA-restricted, with HLA associations seemingly driven largely by CMV exposure. A cluster of highly shared sequence variants was judged likely to be a technical artifact of the sequencing pipeline. The earlier analysis of about 600 of the donors excluded 15 to 20 rarely observed V segments, including chromosome 9 orphons, because counts were too low. V-gene and J-gene trimming of TCR beta chains was associated with a missense DCLRE1C variant in a later genetic analysis, and the association was replicated in an independent cohort. In a later analysis, HLA-associated TCR beta chains were found to be more clonally expanded and to have lower generation probabilities than equally common non-associated chains. Most TCR sequences were seen in very few donors, while some public TCRs were found in many individuals. In a later analysis, several top co-occurrence clusters were reported to appear linked to parvovirus B19, influenza, CMV and Epstein-Barr virus. Broadly in line with IMGT annotations, most TCR beta V segments showed up in productive rearrangements about 87% or about 30% of the time in an earlier analysis of about 500 of the donors. A further reported finding was that TCR beta sequences accurately predicted the HLA-A and HLA-B alleles for most subjects in the first cohort. Presence/absence analyses assumed roughly uniform sequencing depth across donors, an assumption that may not hold. The classifier was reported to diagnose cytomegalovirus status with high specificity and sensitivity in both the original and validation cohorts. It was suggested by the authors that the approach could potentially be generalized to other disease states and immunological phenotypes. In this cohort, only TCR beta chains were sequenced, and detectable features were limited by the absence of alpha or paired-chain data. Assigning TCR associations to individual alleles was difficult when HLA alleles, especially DR and DQ, strongly co-occurred. Some IMGT-functional V segments, including TRBV6-2 and TRBV6-3, could not be distinguished by the 87-base-pair reads and were therefore excluded. Immune exposure information for the cohort was limited to CMV serostatus. A later analysis found that TCR association rates varied across HLA loci, with DRB1 alleles showing the most associated TCRs and HLA-C alleles the fewest. Linkage disequilibrium might explain the correlated functional status among segregating V segments, but an unknown experimental factor could not be excluded. According to a later genetic analysis, donors in an Asian-associated ancestry cluster had fewer N-insertions in productive TCRs than the approximately 630-donor mean.

Receptor amplification or capture employed the immunoSEQ multiplex PCR assay. A mixture of 60 forward primers for TCR Vbeta segments and 13 reverse primers for TCR Jbeta segments was used in the multiplex PCR. Amplification of the CDR3 region of rearranged TCR beta genes was performed with a multiplex PCR assay on genomic DNA. The amplified TCR beta libraries were sequenced on the Illumina HiSeq System as 87-base-pair reads. In the authors' own workflow: In a later analysis, 70 million to 95 million unique TCR beta chains were counted across the approximately 670 repertoires, and approximately 9.9 million of these chains were shared by at least two donors. A nearest-neighbor algorithm error-corrected the raw reads and collapsed the reads into unique sequences, merging closely related sequences to remove PCR and sequencing errors. To assign V, D and J gene segments, CDR3 sequences were aligned to IMGT reference sequences. For a sequence to be retained, a match of at least six nucleotides was required to both a V gene segment and a J gene segment. Rearrangements were classified as productive when the CDR3 lacked stop codons and remained in frame with V and J, and all other rearrangements were classified as non-productive. Following IMGT convention, CDR3 was defined as the stretch from the second conserved V-encoded cysteine to the conserved J-encoded phenylalanine. Sequences without an unambiguous match to a single V gene segment were excluded from the earlier analysis of 450 to 750 of the donors. In an earlier analysis of 500 to 750 of the donors, V segments were called functional above 56.7% productive rearrangements and were called segregating when the between-donor standard deviation exceeded 5%. A statistical classification framework was developed to diagnose cytomegalovirus status using the catalog of TCR beta chain sequences. A later analysis assigned V and J genes by comparing TCR nucleotide sequences with IMGT/GENE-DB human TR gene sequences. A later analysis assigned CDR3 sequences and most-parsimonious VDJ recombination scenarios with the TCRdist pipeline. In a later analysis, each TCR beta chain was defined by its CDR3 amino acid sequence together with its V-gene family, and reads without a unique V-gene family were excluded. As a way to deal with suspected cross-contamination and a sequencing artifact, a later analysis dropped 450 to 700 nucleotide sequences that were highly shared and had low generation probability. A later analysis calculated a clonal expansion index for each public chain from normalized within-repertoire ranks of inferred template counts. Generation probabilities in a later analysis came from a VDJ recombination model fitted to out-of-frame rearrangements, and those results were checked against IGoR. A later analysis scored TCR-TCR, TCR-HLA and TCR-CMV co-occurrence with hypergeometric tests, applying a repertoire-size bias correction to TCR pairs. False discovery rates were estimated in a later analysis by permuting HLA or CMV assignments 20 times. In a later analysis, co-occurring TCRs were grouped using DBSCAN, with TCRdist sequence similarity added in when clustering inside HLA-allele-positive subsets. Repertoires with fewer than 30,000 or more than 120,000 public chains were left out of co-occurrence clustering, as were several repertoires with anomalous nucleotide sharing. The clones in this table, taken by TCRdb from immuneACCESS, are in-frame only. Not every clone is retained; where verified, under half of the shortfall comes from an unresolved V gene, and the cause of the rest is unknown. The V and J calls and clone size were taken over from that table, and D and trimming were inferred from the DNA. The sample data list some 100,000 clones, and 70% to 85% of these were observed just once. 2.1% of the sample rests with the top ten.

The cohort was made up of about 670 healthy bone marrow donors. Cohort members were all nominally healthy when sampled, although unrecorded immune exposures were likely present. The donor tested CMV seronegative, placing the donor among the 300 to 450 seronegative members of the cohort. A peripheral blood sample was provided by each donor, and peripheral blood mononuclear cells were used for TCR beta sequencing. The Qiagen DNeasy Blood Extraction Kit was used to extract genomic DNA from the blood cell samples. The CDR3 sequence holds 15 residues, the cysteine and phenylalanine included. The only DNA kept is the CDR3, 45 bases in frame from the first base. V has 2 bases trimmed and J has 6 bases trimmed; junction bases matching no gene number 6. CDR1 SGHRS and CDR2 YFSETQ are derived from the germline V gene.

The specimen sequenced was PBMCs. The source of this sequence is a man between 18 and 29 years old in good health and CMV-seronegative. The V and J segments used are TRBV5-1 and TRBJ1-5; 9 central bases correspond to TRBD1. The sequenced DNA is TGCGCCAGCAGCTTCGGGACAGGGAGTGGTCAGCCCCAGCATTTT. It is translated as CASSFGTGSGQPQHF.